Presented here are 25 T cell receptor beta chains from one specimen sequenced in a study of response to subunit inactivated influenza vaccine. TCRdb called the RT-PCR reads again in MiXCR, with one record for every CDR3 protein. The sample records around 570,000 distinct CDR3 sequences, around 8% being singletons. This sample comprised PBMCs from blood, obtained around 25 months after vaccination. All receptors come from a man aged 45 to 70 who received an inactivated influenza vaccine.

The chain has TRBV28 and TRBJ2-7; TRBD2 matches at 12 bases. The length of the CDR3 is 16 residues. CDR1 is MDHEN, CDR2 SYDVKM, per germline. V was clipped by 6 bases and J by 5 bases; unmatched bases: 11. This CDR3 reads CASSAVGLAGINEQYF. As DNA, the CDR3 is TGTGCCAGCAGCGCGGTGGGACTAGCGGGTATCAACGAGCAGTACTTC.

This clonotype came up a few times. The gene calls are TRBV4-3 and TRBJ2-2; 11 bases line up with TRBD1. The CDR3 has 16 amino acids. Germline V lookup: CDR1 LGHNA, CDR2 YSLEER. Trimming cost V 4 bases and J 4 bases; bases outside gene matches: 5. CDR3 bases: TGCGCCAGCAGCCGGACAGGGGGCATGGGCACCGGGGAGCTGTTTTTT. Protein: CASSRTGGMGTGELFF.

Ten or more counts support this clonotype. The genes are TRBV18 and TRBJ2-7; 10 bases match TRBD2. Germline CDR1 and CDR2: KGHSH and LQKENI. The J segment lost 5 bases and the V segment lost 2 bases, leaving 3 bases of the junction unmatched. The CDR3 length is 14 residues. The CDR3, as DNA: TGTGCCAGCTCACCAAGCGGGAGGGCCCACGAGCAGTACTTC. Protein product: CASSPSGRAHEQYF.

This clonotype appeared a few times. V and J are TRBV6-2 or TRBV6-3 and TRBJ2-5; a possible D gene is TRBD2 (6 bases). Trimming removed 5 bases from V and 2 bases from J, with 15 bases in between. Looked up from germline, CDR1 is MNHEY and CDR2 is SVGEGT. This CDR3 spans 15 amino acids. The CDR3, as DNA: TGTGCCAGCAGTAGTTGGCGACGGGGGCAAGAGACCCAGTACTTC. This codes for CASSSWRRGQETQYF.

This clonotype was seen at least ten times. The chain carries TRBV3-1 and TRBJ2-1; D might be TRBD1 (5 bases). This CDR3 region has 13 residues. The ends were cut back, 5 bases at V and 4 bases at J, with 9 bases in the middle. In germline, CDR1 is LGHDT, CDR2 YNNKEL (reference sequence). The CDR3 DNA reads TGTGCCAGCAGCATCAAGGGGTACAATGAGCAGTTCTTC. Amino acids: CASSIKGYNEQFF.

This rearrangement joins TRBV4-2 to TRBJ2-3; D is perhaps TRBD2 (6 bases). The CDR3 totals 17 residues. Trimming removed 1 base at V and 0 bases at J, with 14 bases between. Germline V gene sequence: CDR1 LGHNA, CDR2 YNFKEQ. The DNA for the CDR3 is TGTGCCAGCAGCCAAGCTCCGAGGCTAGCGAGCACAGATACGCAGTATTTT. Amino acids: CASSQAPRLASTDTQYF.

This clonotype was seen a handful of times. V gene TRBV5-1 combines with J gene TRBJ2-3; no firm D call. V was cut by 5 bases and J by 1 base, with 14 bases left in between. Germline-derived CDR1 and CDR2 are SGHRS and YFSETQ. The CDR3 loop spans 15 amino acids. CDR3: CASRPVVEGTDTQYF. The CDR3 region has the DNA TGCGCCAGCAGACCCGTCGTAGAGGGCACAGATACGCAGTATTTT.

The chain employs TRBV6-1 and TRBJ2-5; D may be TRBD2 (6 bases). V dropped 1 base and J dropped 4 bases, with 7 bases sitting between them. Looked up from germline, CDR1 is MNHNS and CDR2 is SASEGT. CDR3 length: 13 amino acids. CDR3 amino acids: CASSEGRAETQYF. CDR3 DNA sequence: TGTGCCAGCAGTGAAGGGAGGGCAGAGACCCAGTACTTC.

This chain uses TRBV7-9 with TRBJ1-4, with D unclear. Germline V lookup: CDR1 SEHNR, CDR2 FQNEAQ (reference sequence). The CDR3 is 14 residues long. V was trimmed by 5 bases and J by 5 bases, leaving 12 bases between them. The chain's CDR3 is CASSADLGNEKLFF. For the CDR3, the DNA is TGTGCCAGCAGCGCGGACCTTGGGAATGAAAAACTGTTTTTT.

The chain has TRBV6-2 or TRBV6-3 and TRBJ2-4; D gene uncertain. V lost 10 bases and J 2 bases, leaving 21 bases between the germline ends. The CDR3 has 16 amino acids. Germline V gene data show CDR1 as MNHEY and CDR2 as SVGEGT. The CDR3 loop reads CAIGPPGPVTKNIQYF. The CDR3 DNA is TGTGCCATCGGCCCCCCTGGCCCGGTAACCAAAAACATTCAGTACTTC.

In this sample, this clonotype turned up many times. This chain connects TRBV12-3 or TRBV12-4 to TRBJ1-2; 11 bases match TRBD1. This CDR3 has 14 amino acids. The V segment lost 4 bases and the J segment 8 bases; nucleotides outside the gene matches: 6. The CDR3 DNA reads as TGTGCCAGCAGTTGGACAGGGGGCTCGGGGGGCTACACCTTC. Residues: CASSWTGGSGGYTF.

This clonotype was detected ten times or more. This rearrangement joins TRBV20-1 to TRBJ2-4; possible D gene TRBD2, 5 bases. The CDR3 runs 16 residues. V was shortened by 5 bases and J by 1 base, with 18 bases between the two germline ends. Per germline, CDR1 DFQATT and CDR2 SNEGSKA (reference sequence). The CDR3: CSAGLPTRGAKNIQYF. The CDR3 DNA reads TGCAGTGCTGGACTTCCGACCCGCGGGGCCAAAAACATTCAGTACTTC.

There are a few counts of this clonotype. DNA for the CDR3: TGTGCCAGCAGTTACCCAGGACAGGGGGCAGACATTCAGTACTTC. It translates to CASSYPGQGADIQYF. The chain joins TRBV6-2 or TRBV6-3 to TRBJ2-4, with 11 bases identical to TRBD1. This CDR3 is built from 15 residues. The germline gives CDR1 MNHEY, CDR2 SVGEGT. The trim removed 2 bases at V and 8 bases at J, leaving 5 bases unmatched.

V gene TRBV7-2 combines with J gene TRBJ1-5; no clear D gene. CDR1 is SGHTA, CDR2 FQGNSA, per germline. With 0 bases removed from V and 0 bases from J, the gap between germline ends came to 6 bases. The CDR3 runs 15 residues. The DNA of the CDR3 is TGTGCCAGCAGCTTAGCGGACTATAGCAATCAGCCCCAGCATTTT. Its protein is CASSLADYSNQPQHF. The variable domain in full, completed from reference TRBV7-2 and TRBJ1-5, reads GAGVSQSPSNKVTEKGKDVELRCDPISGHTALYWYRQSLGQGLEFLIYFQGNSAPDKSGLPSDRFSAERTGGSVSTLTIQRTQQEDSAVYLCASSLADYSNQPQHFGDGTRLSIL.

This chain connects TRBV6-2 or TRBV6-3 to TRBJ2-7; D could derive from TRBD1 or TRBD2 (5 bases each). The CDR3 contains 13 residues. Germline values: CDR1 MNHEY, CDR2 SVGEGT. Between the trimmed V and J ends, which lost 2 bases and 3 bases, there was a span of 8 bases. CDR3 sequence: CASSYPGRYEQYF. In DNA form, the CDR3 reads TGTGCCAGCAGTTACCCGGGGCGCTACGAGCAGTACTTC.

This clonotype was counted at least ten times. The J gene is TRBJ2-1, the V gene TRBV4-2, with 12 bases identical to TRBD2. Germline CDR1 reads LGHNA; CDR2 reads YNFKEQ. CDR3 size: 15 residues. V shed 4 bases, J shed 8 bases, and the junction held 6 bases outside the gene matches. The CDR3 region is CASSRASGRGDEQFF. The CDR3 nucleotides are TGTGCCAGCAGCCGAGCTAGCGGGAGGGGGGATGAGCAGTTCTTC.

This clonotype was observed many times. The chain uses TRBV12-3 or TRBV12-4 and TRBJ2-1; weak D call: TRBD2 (5 bases). CDR3 length: 15 amino acids. The ends were cut back, 3 bases at V and 10 bases at J, with 19 bases in the middle. This CDR3 is CASSFRGGTRGEQFF. The CDR3 DNA reads TGTGCCAGCAGTTTTAGAGGTGGCACACGGGGAGAGCAGTTCTTC.

The chain employs TRBV5-1 and TRBJ1-2; 8 positions match TRBD1. Germline assignment: CDR1 SGHRS and CDR2 YFSETQ. Germline trimming cut 3 bases from V and 6 bases from J; bases unmatched to any gene: 10. The CDR3 loop spans 15 amino acids. In nucleotides, the CDR3 is TGCGCCAGCAGCTCGTGGACAGGGTCGGTCGATGGCTACACCTTC. Protein sequence: CASSSWTGSVDGYTF. Looking up the rest from reference TRBV5-1 and TRBJ1-2 gives the full variable domain: KAGVTQTPRYLIKTRGQQVTLSCSPISGHRSVSWYQQTPGQGLQFLFEYFSETQRNKGNFPGRFSGRQFSNSRSEMNVSTLELGDSALYLCASSSWTGSVDGYTFGSGTRLTVV.

The V call is TRBV30, the J call TRBJ2-1, with 11 bases that match TRBD2. The CDR3 consists of 13 residues. CDR1 is GTSNPN and CDR2 is SVGIG in the germline V gene (reference sequence). J lost 8 bases, V lost 5 bases, and 5 bases had no gene match. CDR3 sequence: CAWHSLAGDEQFF. DNA of the CDR3: TGTGCCTGGCATTCACTAGCGGGAGATGAGCAGTTCTTC.

This clonotype appeared many times. V gene TRBV20-1 combines with J gene TRBJ2-1, with 9 bases that match TRBD1. Germline V gene lookup returns CDR1 DFQATT and CDR2 SNEGSKA (reference sequence). This CDR3 comprises 16 residues. The trim removed 3 bases at V and 0 bases at J, leaving 6 bases unmatched. CDR3 nucleotides: TGCAGTGCTAGTGACAGGGGGGCAAGCTCCTACAATGAGCAGTTCTTC. As protein: CSASDRGASSYNEQFF.

The CDR3 DNA is TGTGCCAGCAGCCCTCAATCGGGCAGAGTCACAGATACGCAGTATTTT. This sequence encodes CASSPQSGRVTDTQYF. V and J are TRBV27 and TRBJ2-3; D gene uncertain. Trimming shortened V by 6 bases and J by 2 bases, and 18 bases separated the two germline ends. Germline lookup yields CDR1 MNHEY and CDR2 SMNVEV (reference sequence). This CDR3 contains 16 residues.

This clonotype was found many times. The J gene is TRBJ1-1, the V gene TRBV3-1, with D perhaps matching TRBD1 (5 bases). Germline assignment: CDR1 LGHDT and CDR2 YNNKEL (reference sequence). The CDR3 contains 14 residues. V was shortened by 0 bases and J by 8 bases, with 13 bases between the two germline ends. Here the CDR3 DNA reads TGTGCCAGCAGCCAAGATATAGGGACGGTCGAAGCTTTCTTT. Its protein is CASSQDIGTVEAFF.

This chain joins TRBV12-3 or TRBV12-4 and TRBJ1-1; TRBD1 matches at 7 bases. The CDR3 consists of 15 residues. Germline trimming cut 3 bases from V and 4 bases from J; bases unmatched to any gene: 8. This CDR3 is CASSFGPGGITEAFF. In nucleotides, the CDR3 is TGTGCCAGCAGTTTTGGTCCAGGGGGGATCACTGAAGCTTTCTTT.

At least ten counts were recorded for this clonotype. The rearrangement joins TRBV7-8 to TRBJ2-1; 9 bases match TRBD2. Germline V lookup: CDR1 SGHVS, CDR2 FQNEAQ. Trimming took 1 base from V and 9 from J; bases not matched to a gene: 10. The CDR3 extends over 16 amino acids. As DNA, the CDR3 is TGTGCCAGCAGCTTAGGGGTTAGCGGGAGAGGCATTGAGCAGTTCTTC. Protein: CASSLGVSGRGIEQFF.

This clonotype showed up just a few times. V and J are TRBV5-1 and TRBJ2-2, with no clear D. The CDR3 is made up of 14 amino acids. V was cut by 2 bases and J by 1 base, with 6 bases left in between. Germline V gives CDR1 SGHRS, CDR2 YFSETQ. The CDR3 sequence is CASSFGENTGELFF. The CDR3 DNA is TGCGCCAGCAGCTTTGGCGAGAACACCGGGGAGCTGTTTTTT.